The source of this T cell receptor (beta chain) is a study of blood T cell repertoires in COVID-19. Germline assignment: CDR1 DFQATT and CDR2 SNEGSKA (reference sequence). The ends lost 3 bases at V and 4 bases at J; junction bases unmatched: 8. The CDR3 extends over 14 amino acids. This table comes from immunoSEQ multiplex PCR, and its TCRdb copy is limited to in-frame clones, with some not included. The repertoire holds 150,000 to 200,000 clones, with just under 90% as singletons. This receptor was identified in a man in his late teens or twenties with active or convalescent COVID-19. The V gene is TRBV20-1, the J gene TRBJ2-7; 8 nucleotides agree with TRBD2. The source material was peripheral blood. The CDR3 protein is CSASAGGRPYEQYF. The CDR3 coding sequence is TGCAGTGCTAGTGCCGGCGGGAGGCCATACGAGCAGTACTTC.